These 9 T cell receptor beta chains were sequenced from one sample in a study of blood T cell repertoires in COVID-19. TCRdb's copy holds only in-frame clones and misses some; the assay was immunoSEQ multiplex PCR. The sample has approximately 72,000 clones, around nine tenths seen once; the top ten hold about an eighth. Sequencing used peripheral blood. The receptors were sampled from a woman aged 55-75 years with acute or convalescent COVID-19.

The J gene is TRBJ1-5, the V gene TRBV2, with D unresolved. The ends were cut back, 1 base at V and 2 bases at J, with 9 bases in the middle. The CDR3 sequence is 15 residues long. Germline CDR1 is SNHLY and CDR2 is FYNNEI. CDR3 DNA: TGTGCCAGCAGTGAAGTGGCCGGAGGCAATCAGCCCCAGCATTTT. Translating it yields CASSEVAGGNQPQHF.

The genes are TRBV18 and TRBJ2-3, with 7 nucleotides matching TRBD2. J gave up 2 bases and V 2 bases, and 7 bases lay outside the gene matches. The CDR3 extends over 16 amino acids. Germline CDR1 is KGHSH and CDR2 is LQKENI. CDR3 residues: CASSPEQTSFTDTQYF. CDR3 in DNA: TGTGCCAGCTCACCAGAGCAGACTAGCTTCACAGATACGCAGTATTTT.

The CDR3 sequence is CASSRDRVADTQYF. For the CDR3, the DNA is TGTGCCAGCAGTCGGGACAGGGTGGCAGATACGCAGTATTTT. V gene TRBV6-5 combines with J gene TRBJ2-3; 9 bases agree with TRBD1. CDR3 length: 14 residues. With V trimmed by 5 bases and J by 4 bases, 4 bases remained unmatched. In germline, CDR1 is MNHEY, CDR2 SVGAGI.

As DNA, the CDR3 is TGTGCCAGCAGCCTACAGGGGCCAGGCGGCTACACCTTC. Translating gives CASSLQGPGGYTF. The J gene is TRBJ1-2, the V gene TRBV5-4; TRBD1 matches at 7 bases. The CDR3 has 13 residues. With 4 bases clipped from V and 8 bases from J, the junction kept 8 bases outside the gene matches. Germline CDR1 and CDR2: SGHNT and YYREEE (reference sequence).

This chain links TRBV15 with TRBJ2-5, with TRBD2 matching 14 bases. Germline V gene lookup returns CDR1 LNHNV and CDR2 YYDKDF (reference sequence). CDR3 length: 18 amino acids. The J segment lost 2 bases and the V segment lost 0 bases, leaving 5 bases of the junction unmatched. CDR3 bases: TGTGCCACCAGCAGAGATCGACTAGCGGGGGGGATACAAGAGACCCAGTACTTC. It encodes CATSRDRLAGGIQETQYF.

The chain has TRBV15 and TRBJ1-4; D is unresolved. Germline lookup yields CDR1 LNHNV and CDR2 YYDKDF (reference sequence). This CDR3 region has 14 residues. V lost 1 base and J 6 bases, leaving 9 bases between the germline ends. In DNA, the CDR3 is TGTGCCACCAGCAGAGGAGGGAGGGATGAAAAACTGTTTTTT. Translation gives CATSRGGRDEKLFF.

The chain is built from TRBV19 and TRBJ2-7, with TRBD1 as a possible D gene (5 bases). Germline CDR1 and CDR2: LNHDA and SQIVND (reference sequence). The ends were cut back, 4 bases at V and 6 bases at J, with 13 bases in the middle. This CDR3 region has 13 residues. CDR3 region: CASSTRAPGEQYF. The CDR3 coding sequence is TGTGCCAGTAGTACCAGGGCCCCTGGCGAGCAGTACTTC.

The rearrangement links TRBV28 to TRBJ1-5; weak D call: TRBD1 (6 bases). Per the germline V gene, CDR1 is MDHEN and CDR2 is SYDVKM. The CDR3 runs to 16 residues. V lost 4 bases and J 4 bases, leaving 17 bases between the germline ends. The CDR3 DNA reads TGTGCCAGCAGTTCCCAAACCGGGACACCAAATCAGCCCCAGCATTTT. Translated: CASSSQTGTPNQPQHF.

The chain recombines TRBV3-1 (or the pseudogene TRBV3-2) with TRBJ2-2, with D perhaps matching TRBD1 (6 bases). This CDR3 is built from 17 residues. Germline loops: CDR1 LGHDT, CDR2 YNNKEL (reference sequence). Trimming pared 8 bases from V and 1 base from J, leaving 20 bases between. CDR3 region: CASARDNSFQNTGELFF. The CDR3 coding sequence is TGTGCCAGCGCGAGGGACAATAGTTTCCAGAACACCGGGGAGCTGTTTTTT.